This is a list of T cell receptor beta chains from one sample in a study of blood T cell repertoires in COVID-19. Clones were sequenced by immunoSEQ multiplex PCR, and TCRdb holds only the in-frame ones, with some missing. This sample has roughly 410,000 clones, with roughly 86% found just once. Sequencing used peripheral blood. All receptors come from a woman between 55 and 75 years old with COVID-19, enrolled during active disease. The CDR3 runs from the conserved cysteine through the conserved F or W. The order of the fields is clone size, J gene, V gene, D gene, CDR3 protein, CDR3 DNA. D genes are given only for firm matches. The size entry is marked missing in some rows and otherwise reads once, few, many or a size class.

. TRBJ1-5 TRBV28 . CASSLSDQPQHF TGTGCCAGCAGTTTATCTGATCAGCCCCAGCATTTT
. TRBJ1-1 TRBV10-3 . CAISESGRDTEAFF TGTGCCATCAGTGAGTCAGGGAGGGACACTGAAGCTTTCTTT
. TRBJ2-3 TRBV6-1 TRBD2 CASREAGATSTDTQYF TGTGCCAGCAGAGAAGCGGGGGCTACCTCCACAGATACGCAGTATTTT
. TRBJ1-3 TRBV7-9 TRBD1 CASSLGDRGFGNTIYF TGTGCCAGCAGCTTAGGGGACAGGGGATTTGGAAACACCATATATTTT
. TRBJ1-6 TRBV20-1 . CSASRKGGSPLHF TGCAGTGCTAGTCGGAAGGGAGGTTCACCCCTCCACTTT
. TRBJ1-6 TRBV28 . CASVGPNSPLHF TGTGCCAGCGTGGGCCCGAATTCACCCCTCCACTTT
. TRBJ2-1 TRBV11-2 TRBD2 CASSFVSIAGGISYNEQFF TGTGCCAGCAGCTTTGTGTCGATAGCGGGGGGTATCTCCTACAATGAGCAGTTCTTC
. TRBJ2-4 TRBV19 . CASSMSELAKNIQYF TGTGCCAGTAGTATGAGCGAATTGGCCAAAAACATTCAGTACTTC
. TRBJ1-2 TRBV9 . CASSVETSPNGYTF TGTGCCAGCAGCGTAGAGACAAGCCCCAATGGCTACACCTTC
. TRBJ2-2 TRBV4-1 TRBD2 CASSQSGGPNTGELFF TGCGCCAGCAGCCAATCGGGGGGGCCGAACACCGGGGAGCTGTTTTTT
. TRBJ1-6 TRBV10-3 TRBD1 CAISPLLGQGGSPLHF TGTGCCATCAGTCCTCTTTTAGGACAGGGCGGTTCACCCCTCCACTTT
. TRBJ1-2 TRBV5-4 TRBD1 CASSKDRANYGYTF TGTGCCAGCAGCAAGGACAGGGCCAACTATGGCTACACCTTC
. TRBJ1-1 TRBV4-1 . CASSHWWAGTEAFF TGCGCCAGCAGCCACTGGTGGGCTGGCACTGAAGCTTTCTTT
. TRBJ1-5 TRBV19 TRBD1 CASSIDRTGGRGNQPQHF TGTGCCAGTAGTATTGACAGGACAGGGGGCCGAGGCAATCAGCCCCAGCATTTT
. TRBJ2-1 TRBV7-3 TRBD1 CASSSRATGAGNEQFF TGTGCCAGCAGCTCGCGTGCGACAGGGGCCGGTAATGAGCAGTTCTTC
. TRBJ1-1 TRBV18 TRBD1 CASSPRDLTGGVNTEAFF TGTGCCAGCTCACCTCGGGATTTGACAGGGGGCGTGAACACTGAAGCTTTCTTT
. TRBJ2-1 TRBV29-1 . CSVNNPESYNEQFF TGCAGCGTGAACAATCCCGAATCCTACAATGAGCAGTTCTTC
. TRBJ1-2 TRBV29-1 TRBD1 CSVEGQGGGYTF TGCAGCGTAGAGGGACAGGGAGGTGGCTACACCTTC
. TRBJ2-3 TRBV19 TRBD1 CASSNGQGTDTQYF TGTGCCAGTAGTAACGGACAGGGCACAGATACGCAGTATTTT
. TRBJ2-2 TRBV6-5 TRBD2 CASRALAGAPGELFF TGTGCCAGCAGGGCACTAGCGGGGGCCCCGGGGGAGCTGTTTTTT
. TRBJ2-2 TRBV18 TRBD2 CASSPRGGTGELFF TGTGCCAGCTCACCACGCGGGGGCACCGGGGAGCTGTTTTTT
once TRBJ1-2 TRBV9 TRBD1 CASSSTGGWGYTF TGTGCCAGCAGCAGTACAGGGGGTTGGGGCTACACCTTC
. TRBJ1-6 TRBV21-1 . CASSLLGDRDSPLHF TGTGCCAGCAGTCTCCTGGGGGACAGGGATTCACCCCTCCACTTT
. TRBJ1-6 TRBV6-4 . CASSDPLREGKSPLHF TGTGCCAGCAGTGACCCTCTCAGGGAAGGAAAATCACCCCTCCACTTT
once TRBJ1-6 TRBV18 . CASSSSPGSPLHF TGTGCCAGCTCGTCCAGCCCGGGTTCACCCCTCCACTTT
few TRBJ2-7 TRBV11-2 . CASSLGGNIEQYF TGTGCCAGCAGCTTAGGCGGTAATATCGAGCAGTACTTC
. TRBJ1-5 TRBV7-2 . CASSPTGTLVNQPQHF TGTGCCAGCAGCCCTACCGGGACACTAGTCAATCAGCCCCAGCATTTT
. TRBJ1-1 TRBV2 TRBD1 CASSRGGTVLEAFF TGTGCCAGCAGTCGCGGGGGGACAGTCCTTGAAGCTTTCTTT
. TRBJ2-7 TRBV5-1 . CASSSWGVFSYEQYF TGCGCCAGCAGCTCCTGGGGAGTTTTCTCCTACGAGCAGTACTTC
. TRBJ1-5 TRBV6-5 . CASSSPGAGNQPQHF TGTGCCAGCAGTTCTCCAGGGGCAGGGAATCAGCCCCAGCATTTT
once TRBJ1-5 TRBV2 . CASSAGGDQPQHF TGTGCCAGCAGTGCCGGGGGAGATCAGCCCCAGCATTTT
. TRBJ2-3 TRBV7-2 TRBD2 CASSLAAGVGGPHTQYF TGTGCCAGCAGCTTAGCGGCTGGGGTGGGAGGGCCGCATACGCAGTATTTT
. TRBJ2-1 TRBV5-1 TRBD1 CASSLGGTGINEQFF TGCGCCAGCAGCTTGGGTGGGACAGGGATCAATGAGCAGTTCTTC
. TRBJ1-1 TRBV25-1 . CASIGQPNTEAFF TGTGCCAGCATTGGACAGCCGAACACTGAAGCTTTCTTT
. TRBJ1-5 TRBV19 . CASSIRVAASEQGYYSNQPQHF TGTGCCAGTAGTATTAGGGTGGCAGCGAGCGAGCAGGGCTATTATAGCAATCAGCCCCAGCATTTT
. TRBJ2-7 TRBV11-2 . CASSLGWGPPQGEQYF TGTGCCAGCAGCTTAGGCTGGGGCCCCCCGCAAGGTGAGCAGTACTTC
. TRBJ2-7 TRBV5-1 . CASSLVVRGEQYF TGCGCCAGCAGCTTGGTTGTCAGGGGCGAGCAGTACTTC
. TRBJ2-5 TRBV3-1/TRBV3-2 . CASSQGGSGGYQETQYF TGTGCCAGCAGCCAAGGAGGGTCGGGGGGCTACCAAGAGACCCAGTACTTC
. TRBJ1-1 TRBV14 TRBD1 CASSLQGYTEAFF TGTGCCAGCAGCCTACAGGGGTACACTGAAGCTTTCTTT
. TRBJ2-1 TRBV11-2 . CASSRGTAFYNEQFF TGTGCCAGCAGCCGCGGGACAGCCTTTTACAATGAGCAGTTCTTC
. TRBJ1-2 TRBV6-5 . CASSSPAGANSYGYTF TGTGCCAGCAGTTCCCCGGCGGGGGCTAATAGCTATGGCTACACCTTC
once TRBJ1-1 TRBV12-3/TRBV12-4 . CASSFEGNTEAFF TGTGCCAGCAGTTTCGAGGGGAACACTGAAGCTTTCTTT
. TRBJ2-7 TRBV3-1/TRBV3-2 TRBD1 CASSQGPDRAYEQYF TGTGCCAGCAGCCAAGGCCCCGACAGGGCCTACGAGCAGTACTTC
. TRBJ1-1 TRBV6-6 TRBD1 CASSYFGTGDRTEAFF TGTGCCAGCAGTTACTTCGGGACAGGGGATCGGACTGAAGCTTTCTTT